This T cell receptor beta chain was sequenced during a study of blood T cell repertoires in COVID-19. Germline V gene sequence: CDR1 MNHEY, CDR2 SVGAGI. V lost 0 bases to trimming and J lost 3 bases, with 12 bases between them. This CDR3 has 15 residues. Original processing methods: By means of reference gene primer amplification, nucleated cell counts were estimated. Clones were read by immunoSEQ multiplex PCR, and TCRdb kept only the in-frame ones, dropping some. That table furnishes V, J and clone size, whereas the DNA furnished D and trimming. The sample yields nearly 80,000 clones, around 80% seen once.

The sample comprised peripheral blood. The source of this sequence is a woman in her 70s with acute or convalescent COVID-19. J is TRBJ2-7 and V is TRBV6-5; a weak D match, TRBD1 (6 bases). CDR3 DNA: TGTGCCAGCAGTTACTCTTTCCAGGGGAACTACGAGCAGTACTTC. Protein product: CASSYSFQGNYEQYF.